This T cell receptor beta chain was sequenced in a study of blood T cell repertoires in COVID-19. About the research overall: Spain, Italy and the United States supplied samples that represented acute and convalescent COVID-19. Sources were T cells, B-cell-depleted T cells, or PBMCs; the material itself was cDNA or gDNA.

In the authors' methods: Reference gene primer amplification in the assay estimated nucleated cell counts. Data came from immunoSEQ multiplex PCR; TCRdb stores just in-frame clones and leaves some out. Clonal size and the V and J genes are those of that table, whereas D and trimming came from the DNA. Here the sample spans 200,000 to 250,000 clones, 88% being singletons. Trimming left V 3 bases short and J 5 bases short, with 11 bases between. The CDR3 loop spans 13 amino acids. CDR1 is GTSNPN, CDR2 SVGIG, per germline (reference sequence). V gene TRBV30 combines with J gene TRBJ1-5; D is perhaps TRBD1 (5 bases). The sequence was obtained from a man in his 70s with acute or convalescent COVID-19. Sequencing was performed on peripheral blood. CDR3 DNA sequence: TGTGCCTGGAGCCGAGACAGCGATCAGCCCCAGCATTTT. This gives the protein CAWSRDSDQPQHF.